A single sample is the source of the 9 T cell receptor beta chains below, sequenced in a study of tumour-infiltrating T cells in Burkitt lymphoma. TCRdb's table, derived via immunoSEQ multiplex PCR, lists solely in-frame clones and lacks some. The sample carries some 1,300 clones, approximately 84% recorded once. The sequencing sample was made of tumor tissue. The receptors derive from a human donor with Burkitt lymphoma.

V gene TRBV9 combines with J gene TRBJ1-3; D may be TRBD1 (5 bases). The CDR3 has 15 residues. CDR1 SGDLS and CDR2 YYNGEE come from the germline V gene. Trimming took off 3 bases at V and 3 bases at J, with 13 bases between the two ends. In nucleotides, the CDR3 is TGTGCCAGCAGCGCTGGATGGGGGTATGGAAACACCATATATTTT. It encodes CASSAGWGYGNTIYF.

V and J are TRBV7-9 and TRBJ1-4; tentative D call: TRBD1 (5 bases). The CDR3 extends over 13 amino acids. Trimming cost V 2 bases and J 12 bases, with 13 bases left between them. Germline values: CDR1 SEHNR, CDR2 FQNEAQ (reference sequence). CDR3 bases: TGTGCCAGCAGCTTAAACCAGGGTTCAGAACTGTTTTTT. It is translated as CASSLNQGSELFF.

This chain uses TRBV30 with TRBJ1-3, with D possibly TRBD1 on 5 matching bases. This CDR3 has 14 amino acids. Germline V gene lookup returns CDR1 GTSNPN and CDR2 SVGIG (reference sequence). V was clipped by 4 bases and J by 0 bases, with 10 bases between them. The CDR3: CAWTGLYSGNTIYF. DNA of the CDR3: TGTGCCTGGACAGGGCTTTACTCTGGAAACACCATATATTTT.

This chain joins TRBV4-1 and TRBJ2-7; D is unclear. Trimming took 0 bases from V and 3 from J, leaving 9 bases between them. CDR3 length: 14 amino acids. Germline values: CDR1 MGHRA, CDR2 YSYEKL. The CDR3 bases are TGCGCCAGCAGCCAAGATAGTCAAAACTACGAGCAGTACTTC. Protein sequence: CASSQDSQNYEQYF.

This chain uses TRBV30 with TRBJ2-4; D is perhaps TRBD1 (6 bases). This CDR3 is built from 15 residues. Between the trimmed V and J ends, which lost 1 base and 3 bases, there was a span of 13 bases. Germline CDR1 reads GTSNPN; CDR2 reads SVGIG (reference sequence). The CDR3 protein is CAWSDTGMGKNIQYF. CDR3 coding DNA: TGTGCCTGGAGTGATACAGGGATGGGCAAAAACATTCAGTACTTC.

V gene TRBV10-3 combines with J gene TRBJ1-5; TRBD1 is a possible D gene (5 bases). The CDR3 consists of 15 residues. Germline V CDR1 and CDR2: ENHRY, SYGVKD. Between the trimmed V and J ends, which lost 2 bases and 4 bases, there was a span of 12 bases. CDR3 sequence: CAISEPGTPNQPQHF. CDR3 nucleotides: TGTGCCATCAGTGAGCCTGGGACCCCTAATCAGCCCCAGCATTTT.

V gene TRBV2 combines with J gene TRBJ1-2; no clear D. This CDR3 is 13 amino acids long. Per the germline V gene, CDR1 is SNHLY and CDR2 is FYNNEI. Deletions cut 6 bases from V and 7 bases from J, with 15 bases between. The CDR3 nucleotides read TGTGCCAGCAGCGGATCTCAACTCGGTGGCTACACCTTC. Amino acids: CASSGSQLGGYTF. The full variable domain, completed using reference TRBV2 and TRBJ1-2, is EPEVTQTPSHQVTQMGQEVILRCVPISNHLYFYWYRQILGQKVEFLVSFYNNEISEKSEIFDDQFSVERPDGSNFTLKIRSTKLEDSAMYFCASSGSQLGGYTFGSGTRLTVV.

The chain employs TRBV14 and TRBJ2-1; TRBD2 agrees at 10 bases. Germline V lookup: CDR1 SGHDN, CDR2 FVKESK. The CDR3 extends over 19 amino acids. The ends lost 0 bases at V and 0 bases at J; junction bases unmatched: 8. The CDR3 here is CASSQEVLAGVRSYNEQFF. The CDR3 bases are TGTGCCAGCAGCCAAGAAGTGCTAGCGGGAGTTCGCTCCTACAATGAGCAGTTCTTC.

V usage is TRBV12-5 and J usage is TRBJ1-2; 7 nucleotides match TRBD1. V lost 3 bases to trimming and J lost 8 bases; unmatched junction nucleotides: 3. Germline-derived CDR1 and CDR2 are LGHNT and FRNRAP. The CDR3 contains 12 residues. CDR3 sequence reads: CASGFDREGYTF. CDR3 DNA sequence: TGTGCTAGTGGTTTCGACAGGGAAGGCTACACCTTC.